Following are 23 T cell receptor beta chains from one sample sequenced in a study of blood T cells in healthy people across ages. A second PCR, run for about 7 to 11 cycles, used a sample-barcoded 5' primer plus a J-beta primer mix. Each CDR3 protein gets one entry after TCRdb re-called the 5' RACE reads with MiXCR. The sample shows some 550,000 distinct CDR3 sequences, less than 60% of them seen only once. Sequenced input: blood. Receptors originate from an older man in good health.

The chain is built from TRBV9 and TRBJ2-7; D possibly matches TRBD1 or TRBD2 (5 bases each). V lost 4 bases, J lost 2 bases, and 13 bases lay in between. This CDR3 has 14 amino acids. The germline CDR1 and CDR2 sequences are SGDLS and YYNGEE. For the CDR3, the DNA is TGTGCCAGCAGCCCCCGGGACGATGCCTACGAGCAGTACTTC. It encodes CASSPRDDAYEQYF. The full variable domain, its missing parts supplied by reference TRBV9 and TRBJ2-7, is DSGVTQTPKHLITATGQRVTLRCSPRSGDLSVYWYQQSLDQGLQFLIQYYNGEERAKGNILERFSAQQFPDLHSELNLSSLELGDSALYFCASSPRDDAYEQYFGPGTRLTVT.

The genes are TRBV20-1 and TRBJ2-1, with 8 positions matching TRBD2. Looked up from germline, CDR1 is DFQATT and CDR2 is SNEGSKA (reference sequence). The CDR3 has 15 residues. V shed 5 bases, J shed 5 bases, and the junction held 11 bases outside the gene matches. CDR3 nucleotide sequence: TGCAGTGCTCTCCGTGGGAGCGGGGGTGACAATGAGCAGTTCTTC. The encoded protein is CSALRGSGGDNEQFF.

Concerning this clonotype: A much bigger clone sits one base away, suggesting this may be a read error. The gene calls are TRBV6-6 and TRBJ2-7, with 9 bases matching TRBD2. The CDR3 has 15 residues. Losses at the gene ends were 4 bases for V and 7 bases for J; bases not matched to a gene: 11. Germline V lookup: CDR1 MNHNY, CDR2 SVGAGI (reference sequence). CDR3 nucleotides: TGTGCCAGCAGTTTTTCTAGCGGGGCTTACAATGAGCAGTACTTC. Encoded protein: CASSFSSGAYNEQYF.

This clonotype appeared many times. The chain uses TRBV10-3 and TRBJ2-1; 9 bases fit TRBD2. The trim removed 4 bases at V and 3 bases at J, leaving 7 bases unmatched. Germline V gives CDR1 ENHRY, CDR2 SYGVKD. The CDR3 is 16 amino acids. The DNA for the CDR3 is TGTGCCATCAGTGGGGGTAGCGGGAGTCTCTACAATGAGCAGTTCTTC. Amino acids: CAISGGSGSLYNEQFF.

V and J are TRBV20-1 and TRBJ2-1; the match to TRBD2 covers 7 bases. Germline V lookup: CDR1 DFQATT, CDR2 SNEGSKA (reference sequence). The CDR3 has 13 amino acids. V shed 3 bases and J 8 bases; nucleotides not matched to a gene: 7. CDR3 sequence reads: CSASLASGDEQFF. For the CDR3, the DNA is TGCAGTGCTAGTTTGGCTAGCGGCGATGAGCAGTTCTTC.

V is TRBV5-5 and J is TRBJ2-7; D not certain. The J call could be wrong; TRBJ2-5 is a better fit for the DNA end. The germline V gene has CDR1 SGHKS and CDR2 YYEKEE (reference sequence). This CDR3 is 13 amino acids long. As DNA, the CDR3 is TGTGCCACAAACCCGACGGGTAGGGAGACCCAGTACTTC. Encoded protein: CATNPTGRETQYF.

This clonotype was recorded a few times. The CDR3 nucleotides are TGTGCCAGCAGCCCGGCAGGGATGGACTATGGCTACACCTTC. Amino acid sequence: CASSPAGMDYGYTF. The genes are TRBV14 and TRBJ1-2; a possible D gene is TRBD1 (5 bases). Germline CDR1 is SGHDN and CDR2 is FVKESK. The V end was cut by 4 bases, the J end by 3 bases, with 12 bases between. The CDR3 extends over 14 amino acids. The full variable domain, completed using reference TRBV14 and TRBJ1-2, is EAGVTQFPSHSVIEKGQTVTLRCDPISGHDNLYWYRRVMGKEIKFLLHFVKESKQDESGMPNNRFLAERTGGTYSTLKVQPAELEDSGVYFCASSPAGMDYGYTFGSGTRLTVV.

This clonotype has more than one count but fewer than ten. The genes are TRBV6-5 and TRBJ2-7, with D possibly being TRBD2 (6 bases). Trimming cost V 2 bases and J 2 bases, with 16 bases left between them. The CDR3 runs to 16 residues. Germline V CDR1 and CDR2: MNHEY, SVGAGI. CDR3 sequence (DNA): TGTGCCAGCAGTTACCGCCGGGACTCCCCGGCCTACGAGCAGTACTTC. As protein: CASSYRRDSPAYEQYF.

The J gene is TRBJ1-1, the V gene TRBV12-3 or TRBV12-4, with 8 bases lining up with TRBD1. This CDR3 is built from 14 residues. Unmatched junction bases numbered 5, after V lost 5 bases and J lost 3 bases. CDR3 sequence reads: CASSPAGQDTEAFF. For the CDR3, the DNA is TGTGCCAGCAGTCCCGCGGGACAGGACACTGAAGCTTTCTTT.

The chain couples TRBV30 to TRBJ1-4; D is possibly TRBD1 (5 bases). This CDR3 is built from 18 residues. Germline CDR1 reads GTSNPN; CDR2 reads SVGIG (reference sequence). V lost 1 base and J lost 3, with 21 bases in between. The CDR3 here is CAWSDKRGAQGPNEKLFF. The CDR3 region has the DNA TGTGCCTGGAGTGATAAACGGGGCGCCCAGGGCCCTAATGAAAAACTGTTTTTT.

The V and J genes are TRBV27 and TRBJ1-2; D not certain. Germline CDR1 is MNHEY and CDR2 is SMNVEV (reference sequence). CDR3 size: 13 residues. Trimming shortened V by 5 bases and J by 6 bases, and 13 bases separated the two germline ends. The CDR3 protein is CASSPLVGNGYTF. The DNA of the CDR3 is TGTGCCAGCAGTCCCCTAGTGGGGAATGGCTACACCTTC.

The chain uses TRBV11-2 and TRBJ2-5; D could derive from TRBD1 or TRBD2 (5 bases each). Germline V gives CDR1 SGHAT, CDR2 FQNNGV. There are 14 residues in the CDR3. Trimming pared 4 bases from V and 11 bases from J, leaving 20 bases between. The CDR3 coding sequence is TGTGCCAGCAGCTCGCAGGGACGACACAATGAGCAGTACTTC. This codes for CASSSQGRHNEQYF.

Of note for this clonotype: A much larger clone sits a single nucleotide away, making a read error possible. CDR3 residues: CASSYALQGSAEQYF. DNA of the CDR3: TGTGCCAGCAGTTACGCCCTGCAGGGGAGCGCCGAGCAGTACTTC. V is TRBV6-5 and J is TRBJ2-4, with D possibly being TRBD1 (6 bases). Judging by the DNA end, TRBJ2-7 fits better; the J call may be wrong. Germline V gene sequence: CDR1 MNHEY, CDR2 SVGAGI. The CDR3 spans 15 residues.

The chain recombines TRBV29-1 with TRBJ2-1; 8 nucleotides align to TRBD1. CDR1 is SQVTM and CDR2 is ANQGSEA in the germline V gene. This CDR3 region has 17 residues. The trim removed 7 bases at V and 1 base at J, leaving 15 bases unmatched. The CDR3 DNA reads as TGCAGCGCCAACCGGCGGGACAGGCTGGGTTCCTACAATGAGCAGTTCTTC. This translates into CSANRRDRLGSYNEQFF.

This chain joins TRBV20-1 and TRBJ1-1; TRBD1 agrees at 8 bases. The trim removed 1 base at V and 4 bases at J, leaving 11 bases unmatched. Germline CDR1 is DFQATT and CDR2 is SNEGSKA (reference sequence). This CDR3 contains 16 residues. The CDR3 DNA follows: TGCAGTGCTAGAGCAACTGGACAGGGTGATGGCACTGAAGCTTTCTTT. Translating it yields CSARATGQGDGTEAFF.

The rearrangement links TRBV6-5 to TRBJ2-2; 10 bases are shared with TRBD2. The V and J ends lost 11 bases and 1 base, in that order; junction bases with no gene match: 7. CDR3 size: 15 residues. CDR1 is MNHEY, CDR2 SVGAGI, per germline. The CDR3, as DNA: TGTGCCTCCCATAGCGGGGGGCGGAACACCGGGGAGCTGTTTTTT. It specifies CASHSGGRNTGELFF.

This clonotype was seen a few times. This chain joins TRBV21-1 and TRBJ2-6; the table's D call TRBD2 went unverified against the DNA. TRBV21-1 is a recognized pseudogene. The CDR3 spans 15 residues. CDR3 nucleotides: TGTGCCAGCAGCTGTAGGAGGGACGGGGCCAACGTCCTGACTTTC. This gives the protein CASSCRRDGANVLTF.

The rearrangement uses TRBV7-2 and TRBJ2-7; D is uncertain. This CDR3 is built from 14 residues. Per the germline V gene, CDR1 is SGHTA and CDR2 is FQGNSA. Trimming took off 1 base at V and 3 bases at J, with 10 bases between the two ends. The CDR3 nucleotides are TGTGCCAGCAGCTTAGTAGGGAAGGACTACGAGCAGTACTTC. It codes for CASSLVGKDYEQYF.

A single count supports this clonotype. The CDR3 reads CASRREGGGVGDTQYF. The DNA of the CDR3 is TGTGCCAGCAGACGCGAGGGAGGGGGAGTGGGAGATACGCAGTATTTT. The rearrangement joins TRBV12-3 or TRBV12-4 to TRBJ2-3; TRBD2 is a possible D gene (7 bases). V lost 6 bases and J 5 bases, leaving 21 bases between the germline ends. The CDR3 extends over 16 amino acids.

The CDR3 region is CASSSHRDPTDTQYF. In DNA form, the CDR3 reads TGTGCCAGCAGTTCCCACCGGGACCCCACAGATACGCAGTATTTT. The chain has TRBV12-3 or TRBV12-4 and TRBJ2-3; D may correspond to TRBD1 or TRBD2 (5 bases each). The CDR3 spans 15 residues. Trimming removed 4 bases from V and 2 bases from J, with 13 bases in between.

The table lists this clonotype with a few counts. The V call is TRBV3-1, the J call TRBJ2-1; 14 bases align to TRBD2. CDR1 and CDR2 from the germline V gene are LGHDT and YNNKEL (reference sequence). V lost 3 bases to trimming and J lost 5 bases; unmatched junction nucleotides: 15. This CDR3 spans 20 amino acids. CDR3 loop: CASSHSPRRLAGGPNNEQFF. The DNA for the CDR3 is TGTGCCAGCAGCCATTCACCCCGAAGACTAGCGGGGGGGCCGAACAATGAGCAGTTCTTC.

This clonotype appeared a few times. The chain recombines TRBV5-1 with TRBJ1-1; 7 nucleotides align to TRBD1. In germline, CDR1 is SGHRS, CDR2 YFSETQ. CDR3 size: 13 residues. J gave up 4 bases and V 4 bases, and 4 bases lay outside the gene matches. As DNA, the CDR3 is TGCGCCAGCAGCACACAGGGGCGCACTGAAGCTTTCTTT. This gives the protein CASSTQGRTEAFF.

This clonotype showed up many times. This chain connects TRBV7-2 to TRBJ2-5; D is possibly TRBD1 or TRBD2 (5 bases each). Germline loops: CDR1 SGHTA, CDR2 FQGNSA. The CDR3 has 14 residues. The ends were cut back, 2 bases at V and 5 bases at J, with 12 bases in the middle. The CDR3 region has the DNA TGTGCCAGCAGCTTATTGGGGCGCGGGGAGACCCAGTACTTC. Protein sequence: CASSLLGRGETQYF.